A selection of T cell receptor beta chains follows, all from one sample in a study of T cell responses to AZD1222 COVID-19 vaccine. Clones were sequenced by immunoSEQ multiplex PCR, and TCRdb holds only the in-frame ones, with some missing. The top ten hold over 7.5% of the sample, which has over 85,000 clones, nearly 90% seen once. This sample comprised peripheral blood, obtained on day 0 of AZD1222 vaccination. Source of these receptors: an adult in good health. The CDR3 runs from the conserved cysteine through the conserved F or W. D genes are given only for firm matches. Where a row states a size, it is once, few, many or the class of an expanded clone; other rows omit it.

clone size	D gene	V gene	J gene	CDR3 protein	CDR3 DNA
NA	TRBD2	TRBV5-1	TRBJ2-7	CASSDRGGSSYEQYF	TGCGCCAGCAGCGATCGTGGCGGGAGCTCCTACGAGCAGTACTTC
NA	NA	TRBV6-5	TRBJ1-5	CASRPQSVGNQPQHF	TGTGCCAGCAGACCCCAGAGTGTGGGCAATCAGCCCCAGCATTTT
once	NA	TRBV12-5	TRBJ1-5	CASGLAGENQPQHF	TGTGCTAGTGGTTTGGCAGGCGAAAATCAGCCCCAGCATTTT
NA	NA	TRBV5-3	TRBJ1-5	CARSPRVLSNQPQHF	TGTGCCAGAAGCCCCAGGGTCCTTAGCAATCAGCCCCAGCATTTT
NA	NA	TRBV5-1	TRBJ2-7	CASSLVSGTLSSYEQYF	TGCGCCAGCAGCTTGGTATCCGGGACTCTTAGCTCCTACGAGCAGTACTTC
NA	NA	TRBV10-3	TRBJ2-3	CAISESTTRTDTQYF	TGTGCCATCAGCGAGTCCACGACCCGCACAGATACGCAGTATTTT
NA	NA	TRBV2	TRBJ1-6	CASSGTAYNSPLHF	TGTGCCAGCAGTGGGACAGCCTATAATTCACCCCTCCACTTT
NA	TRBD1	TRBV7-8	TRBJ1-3	CASSPYAQGAGNTIYF	TGTGCCAGCAGCCCTTATGCACAGGGGGCAGGAAACACCATATATTTT
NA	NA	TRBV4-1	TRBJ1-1	CASSQTVTRGLGTEAFF	TGCGCCAGCAGCCAGACGGTTACCCGGGGATTGGGGACTGAAGCTTTCTTT
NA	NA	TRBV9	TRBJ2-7	CASSPQMTEQYF	TGTGCCAGCAGCCCGCAAATGACAGAGCAGTACTTC
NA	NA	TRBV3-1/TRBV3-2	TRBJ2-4	CASSQEGGGLTEDVAKNIQYF	TGTGCCAGCAGCCAAGAAGGGGGGGGCCTGACAGAGGACGTAGCCAAAAACATTCAGTACTTC
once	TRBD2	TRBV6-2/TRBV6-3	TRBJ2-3	CASSILAGQPSTDTQYF	TGTGCCAGCAGTATCCTAGCGGGGCAACCTAGCACAGATACGCAGTATTTT
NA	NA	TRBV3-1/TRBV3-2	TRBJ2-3	CASSQEGVTDTQYF	TGTGCCAGCAGCCAAGAGGGTGTCACAGATACGCAGTATTTT
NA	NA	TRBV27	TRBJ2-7	CASRRQGLYEQYF	TGTGCCAGCAGGCGGCAGGGCTTGTACGAGCAGTACTTC
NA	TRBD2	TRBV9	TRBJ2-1	CASSVVGSGGLYNEQFF	TGTGCCAGCAGCGTAGTAGGTAGCGGGGGTCTCTACAATGAGCAGTTCTTC
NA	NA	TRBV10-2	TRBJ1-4	CASRPGGRMNEKLFF	TGCGCCAGCAGGCCCGGGGGCAGGATGAATGAAAAACTGTTTTTT
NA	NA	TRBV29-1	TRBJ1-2	CSVVGGNRANYGYTF	TGCAGCGTTGTTGGGGGGAATAGGGCTAACTATGGCTACACCTTC
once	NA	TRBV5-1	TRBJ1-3	CASSLAWSASSGNTIYF	TGCGCCAGCAGCTTGGCGTGGTCCGCTTCATCTGGAAACACCATATATTTT
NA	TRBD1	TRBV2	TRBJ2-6	CASSGRTGGSGANVLTF	TGTGCCAGCAGTGGGAGGACAGGGGGCTCTGGGGCCAACGTCCTGACTTTC
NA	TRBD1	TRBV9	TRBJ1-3	CASSADRDTFSGNTIYF	TGTGCCAGCAGCGCGGACAGGGACACTTTCTCTGGAAACACCATATATTTT
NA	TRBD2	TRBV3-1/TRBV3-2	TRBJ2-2	CASSQGLAGGRPGELFF	TGTGCCAGCAGCCAAGGACTAGCGGGGGGCCGACCCGGGGAGCTGTTTTTT
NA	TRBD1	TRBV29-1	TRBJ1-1	CSVATGGGTEAFF	TGCAGCGTAGCTACAGGGGGAGGTACTGAAGCTTTCTTT
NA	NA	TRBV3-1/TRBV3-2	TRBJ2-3	CASSQVPDTQYF	TGTGCCAGCAGCCAAGTCCCAGATACGCAGTATTTT
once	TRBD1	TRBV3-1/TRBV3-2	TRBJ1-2	CASSQGTGGRGYTF	TGTGCCAGCAGCCAGGGGACAGGGGGCCGTGGCTACACCTTC
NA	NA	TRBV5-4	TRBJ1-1	CASSSEQGRGTEAFF	TGTGCCAGCAGCAGTGAACAGGGAAGGGGCACTGAAGCTTTCTTT
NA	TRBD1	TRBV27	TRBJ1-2	CASGQQGGYGYTF	TGTGCCAGCGGTCAACAGGGGGGCTATGGCTACACCTTC
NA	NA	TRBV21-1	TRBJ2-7	CASSRFYEQYF	TGTGCCAGCAGCCGGTTTTACGAGCAGTACTTC
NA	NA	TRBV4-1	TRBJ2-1	CASSQLDLLSYNEQFF	TGCGCCAGCAGCCAATTGGATCTCCTCTCCTACAATGAGCAGTTCTTC
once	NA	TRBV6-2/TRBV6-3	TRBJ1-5	CASSQGISSNQPQHF	TGTGCCAGCAGTCAGGGGATCAGTAGCAATCAGCCCCAGCATTTT
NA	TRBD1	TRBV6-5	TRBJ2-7	CASSSGQGVPYEQYF	TGTGCCAGCAGCTCGGGACAGGGCGTCCCCTACGAGCAGTACTTC
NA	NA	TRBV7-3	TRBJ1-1	CASSLGPAGNTEAFF	TGTGCCAGCAGCTTAGGTCCAGCCGGGAACACTGAAGCTTTCTTT
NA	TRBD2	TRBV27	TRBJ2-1	CASSFSGLDQFF	TGTGCCAGCAGTTTTTCGGGACTAGATCAGTTCTTC
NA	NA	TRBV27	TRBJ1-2	CASSFWQNYGYTF	TGTGCCAGCAGTTTTTGGCAGAACTATGGCTACACCTTC
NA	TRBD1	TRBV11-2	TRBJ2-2	CASSPRGQAGELFF	TGTGCCAGCAGCCCGAGGGGGCAGGCCGGGGAGCTGTTTTTT
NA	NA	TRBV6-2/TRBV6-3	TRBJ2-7	CASSYEAEQYF	TGTGCCAGCAGTTACGAGGCCGAGCAGTACTTC
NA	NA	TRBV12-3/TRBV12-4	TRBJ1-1	CASSFGITEAFF	TGTGCCAGCAGTTTCGGAATAACTGAAGCTTTCTTT
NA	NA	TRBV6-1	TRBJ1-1	CASSSHSTGDTEAFF	TGTGCCAGCAGTTCGCACTCGACAGGTGACACTGAAGCTTTCTTT
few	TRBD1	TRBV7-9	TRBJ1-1	CASSFQQGAAFF	TGTGCCAGCAGCTTCCAACAGGGGGCGGCTTTCTTT